Following are 21 T cell receptor beta chains from one sample sequenced in a study of cytomegalovirus exposure and HLA in healthy donors. Data came from immunoSEQ multiplex PCR; TCRdb stores just in-frame clones and leaves some out. The sample contains more than 120,000 clones, more than 75% of which appear only once. Input material: PBMCs. The receptors here all came from a man between 18 and 29 years old in good health and CMV-seropositive.

This clone was picked up one time. The V call is TRBV6-1, the J call TRBJ2-7; possible D gene TRBD1, 6 bases. Per germline, CDR1 MNHNS and CDR2 SASEGT. The length of the CDR3 is 14 residues. V was clipped by 3 bases and J by 0 bases, with 9 bases between them. The CDR3 region has the DNA TGTGCCAGCAGTGAGCAGGGGAGCTCCTACGAGCAGTACTTC. This gives the protein CASSEQGSSYEQYF.

This chain uses TRBV6-1 with TRBJ1-6; no definite D call. CDR1 and CDR2 from the germline V gene are MNHNS and SASEGT. Trimming stripped 4 bases from V and 10 bases from J, with 5 bases between. The CDR3 totals 11 residues. As DNA, the CDR3 is TGTGCCAGCAGTGCCTTATCACCCCTCCACTTT. Translating gives CASSALSPLHF.

V and J are TRBV27 and TRBJ2-1; a weak D match, TRBD1 (5 bases). The germline CDR1 and CDR2 sequences are MNHEY and SMNVEV (reference sequence). CDR3 size: 16 residues. V lost 4 bases, J lost 3 bases, and 16 bases lay in between. The CDR3 region has the DNA TGTGCCAGCAGTTCCGTAGACTCAGGGAACTACAATGAGCAGTTCTTC. It codes for CASSSVDSGNYNEQFF.

V usage is TRBV13 and J usage is TRBJ2-1; D possibly corresponds to TRBD1 (6 bases). V lost 5 bases and J 12 bases, leaving 14 bases between the germline ends. The CDR3 is 12 residues long. Germline V CDR1 and CDR2: PRHDT, FYEKMQ (reference sequence). The CDR3 loop is CASSITGQVQFF. Here the CDR3 DNA reads TGTGCCAGCAGCATAACAGGGCAAGTGCAGTTCTTC.

The chain couples TRBV28 to TRBJ2-7; TRBD2 might be the D (6 bases). There are 16 residues in the CDR3. Germline V gene data show CDR1 as MDHEN and CDR2 as SYDVKM. With 5 bases removed from V and 0 bases from J, the gap between germline ends came to 17 bases. CDR3 sequence reads: CASSRLTTGSSYEQYF. CDR3 bases: TGTGCCAGCAGTCGACTGACTACCGGGAGCTCCTACGAGCAGTACTTC. Based on the CDR3 plus reference TRBV28 and TRBJ2-7, the full variable domain is DVKVTQSSRYLVKRTGEKVFLECVQDMDHENMFWYRQDPGLGLRLIYFSYDVKMKEKGDIPEGYSVSREKKERFSLILESASTNQTSMYLCASSRLTTGSSYEQYFGPGTRLTVT.

The J gene is TRBJ1-4, the V gene TRBV7-8; unclear D gene. This CDR3 contains 16 residues. V was trimmed by 2 bases and J by 5 bases, leaving 15 bases between them. Germline values: CDR1 SGHVS, CDR2 FQNEAQ. CDR3 sequence reads: CASSLRWPRPNEKLFF. The DNA for the CDR3 is TGTGCCAGCAGCTTAAGATGGCCTAGACCCAATGAAAAACTGTTTTTT. Drawing the rest from reference TRBV7-8 and TRBJ1-4, the complete variable domain is GAGVSQSPRYKVAKRGQDVALRCDPISGHVSLFWYQQALGQGPEFLTYFQNEAQLDKSGLPSDRFFAERPEGSVSTLKIQRTQQEDSAVYLCASSLRWPRPNEKLFFGSGTQLSVL.

On this clone itself: Other DNA sequences in this specimen translate into the identical CDR3. The chain couples TRBV5-1 to TRBJ2-5; 13 nucleotides agree with TRBD2. The CDR3 contains 15 residues. Germline V gene lookup returns CDR1 SGHRS and CDR2 YFSETQ. V lost 2 bases to trimming and J lost 3 bases; unmatched junction nucleotides: 1. The CDR3 sequence: CASSFGLAGEETQYF. In DNA form, the CDR3 reads TGCGCCAGCAGCTTCGGACTAGCGGGGGAAGAGACCCAGTACTTC.

This chain uses TRBV27 with TRBJ1-3; 9 positions match TRBD1. From germline, CDR1 is MNHEY and CDR2 SMNVEV (reference sequence). After removal of 5 bases from V and 2 bases from J, the junction contained 7 bases not matched to a gene. The CDR3 has 16 amino acids. CDR3 sequence: CASSPRWTGAGNTIYF. Here the CDR3 DNA reads TGTGCCAGCAGTCCCAGATGGACAGGGGCTGGAAACACCATATATTTT.

The J gene is TRBJ2-7, the V gene TRBV28, with 9 bases matching TRBD1. V was clipped by 2 bases and J by 6 bases; unmatched bases: 8. CDR1 and CDR2 from the germline V gene are MDHEN and SYDVKM. This CDR3 has 15 amino acids. The CDR3 DNA reads as TGTGCCAGCAGTTTAAGCTGGGACAGGGATGTCGAGCAGTACTTC. Amino acids: CASSLSWDRDVEQYF.

The chain is built from TRBV5-1 and TRBJ2-1; 9 bases are a match to TRBD2. Germline V gene lookup returns CDR1 SGHRS and CDR2 YFSETQ. J was trimmed by 3 bases and V by 0 bases; bases with no gene match: 4. CDR3 length: 16 residues. Here the CDR3 DNA reads TGCGCCAGCAGCTTGGGTAGCGGGAGAGGCTACAATGAGCAGTTCTTC. Amino acids: CASSLGSGRGYNEQFF.

The gene calls are TRBV4-1 and TRBJ1-2, with TRBD1 identical over 7 bases. J lost 0 bases, V lost 0 bases, and 7 bases had no gene match. The CDR3 has 17 residues. Germline V gene lookup returns CDR1 MGHRA and CDR2 YSYEKL. CDR3 in amino acids: CASSQDVGGQTNYGYTF. The CDR3 coding sequence is TGCGCCAGCAGCCAAGATGTGGGGGGACAGACTAACTATGGCTACACCTTC.

V and J are TRBV9 and TRBJ1-5; 7 nucleotides align to TRBD1. CDR3 size: 15 residues. In germline, CDR1 is SGDLS, CDR2 YYNGEE. Trimming at V came to 0 bases and at J to 7 bases, leaving 7 bases not matched to a gene. This CDR3 is CASSVEDRRWQPQHF. The CDR3 nucleotides are TGTGCCAGCAGCGTAGAGGACAGGCGCTGGCAGCCCCAGCATTTT.

This clone appeared once. The V call is TRBV6-5, the J call TRBJ1-2; 8 bases line up with TRBD1. V shed 5 bases and J 5 bases; nucleotides not matched to a gene: 4. The CDR3 consists of 13 residues. Germline V gene lookup returns CDR1 MNHEY and CDR2 SVGAGI. CDR3 in amino acids: CASSTGGNYGYTF. The CDR3 DNA is TGTGCCAGCAGTACAGGGGGGAATTATGGCTACACCTTC.

V gene TRBV5-4 combines with J gene TRBJ2-3, with D maybe TRBD2 (5 bases). Between the trimmed V and J ends, which lost 4 bases and 14 bases, there was a span of 14 bases. This CDR3 is built from 11 residues. Germline values: CDR1 SGHNT, CDR2 YYREEE (reference sequence). The DNA for the CDR3 is TGTGCCAGCAGCGGAGGACCCCAGCTGTATTTT. As protein: CASSGGPQLYF.

The chain joins TRBV29-1 to TRBJ2-3; 7 positions match TRBD1. After removal of 6 bases from V and 2 bases from J, the junction contained 5 bases not matched to a gene. In germline, CDR1 is SQVTM, CDR2 ANQGSEA. The CDR3 consists of 13 residues. The CDR3 bases are TGCAGCGTATCGGGACAGTACACAGATACGCAGTATTTT. It encodes CSVSGQYTDTQYF.

The V gene is TRBV16, the J gene TRBJ2-7, with a tentative D call TRBD1 (5 bases). This CDR3 is 18 amino acids long. Germline V lookup: CDR1 KGHSY, CDR2 FQNENV. V lost 2 bases to trimming and J lost 5 bases, with 25 bases between them. In DNA form, the CDR3 reads TGTGCCAGCAGCCAAAATACCATCGGTAGGACCTGGGGCAACGAGCAGTACTTC. It specifies CASSQNTIGRTWGNEQYF.

The rearrangement uses TRBV25-1 and TRBJ2-1; 8 bases fit TRBD2. The V gene end was trimmed by 1 base and the J gene end by 14 bases; junction bases not matched to a gene: 7. There are 13 residues in the CDR3. Per germline, CDR1 MGHDK and CDR2 SYGVNS. The CDR3 nucleotides are TGTGCCAGCAGTGAATTCGGTAGCGGGAAAGAGTTCTTC. This encodes CASSEFGSGKEFF. Supplemented by reference TRBV25-1 and TRBJ2-1, the full variable domain reads EADIYQTPRYLVIGTGKKITLECSQTMGHDKMYWYQQDPGMELHLIHYSYGVNSTEKGDLSSESTVSRIRTEHFPLTLESARPSHTSQYLCASSEFGSGKEFFGPGTRLTVL.

This chain joins TRBV28 and TRBJ2-1; the match to TRBD2 covers 8 bases. The V segment lost 5 bases and the J segment 10 bases; nucleotides outside the gene matches: 13. There are 15 residues in the CDR3. CDR1 is MDHEN, CDR2 SYDVKM, per germline. In nucleotides, the CDR3 is TGTGCCAGCAGTCCAGCCGACTTAGCGGGAAGGGAGCAGTTCTTC. Translating gives CASSPADLAGREQFF.

The table lists this clone with a count of one. The V and J genes are TRBV7-9 and TRBJ2-3; weak D call: TRBD2 (5 bases). Deletions cut 6 bases from V and 6 bases from J, with 22 bases between. Per the germline V gene, CDR1 is SEHNR and CDR2 is FQNEAQ (reference sequence). The CDR3 sequence is 16 residues long. In DNA form, the CDR3 reads TGTGCCAGCAGTCTCCCCGCCCTGACGGGGTACGATACGCAGTATTTT. Translated, it gives CASSLPALTGYDTQYF.

V usage is TRBV19 and J usage is TRBJ2-7; 7 nucleotides align to TRBD2. Germline CDR1 is LNHDA and CDR2 is SQIVND (reference sequence). J gave up 2 bases and V 3 bases, and 4 bases lay outside the gene matches. The CDR3 extends over 14 amino acids. CDR3 in amino acids: CASSMASGAYEQYF. CDR3 DNA sequence: TGTGCCAGTAGTATGGCCAGCGGGGCCTACGAGCAGTACTTC. Together with reference TRBV19 and TRBJ2-7, the CDR3 gives the full variable domain: DGGITQSPKYLFRKEGQNVTLSCEQNLNHDAMYWYRQDPGQGLRLIYYSQIVNDFQKGDIAEGYSVSREKKESFPLTVTSAQKNPTAFYLCASSMASGAYEQYFGPGTRLTVT.

The rearrangement joins TRBV13 to TRBJ2-1, with a tentative D call TRBD1 (5 bases). This CDR3 contains 14 residues. V dropped 9 bases and J dropped 7 bases, with 19 bases sitting between them. Germline CDR1 PRHDT, CDR2 FYEKMQ (reference sequence). DNA for the CDR3: TGTGCCAGTCATGACAGCCCCAAAAGGAATGAGCAGTTCTTC. This sequence encodes CASHDSPKRNEQFF.